What follows are 18 T cell receptor beta chains derived from one specimen sequenced in a study of tumor and adjacent non-tumor tissue in lung cancer. No cell sorting was done before RNA was extracted from the tissue. A modified ARM-PCR protocol with three rounds of nested PCR amplified TCRbeta. Via MiXCR, TCRdb re-called the multiplex PCR reads, giving one row per CDR3 protein. The repertoire includes some 77,000 distinct CDR3 sequences, about two thirds of them detected once, and around 12% sits in the top ten. Sequencing used lung tumor tissue. The source is a woman in her sixties or seventies with non-small cell lung cancer.

As concerns this clonotype: A junction boundary mismatches the germline segment, possibly from a read error. The chain joins TRBV5-4 to TRBJ1-2, with D possibly being TRBD1 (6 bases). Germline loops: CDR1 SGHNT, CDR2 YYREEE (reference sequence). This CDR3 contains 15 residues. The CDR3, as DNA: TGTGCTAGCAGCTTGGGGGGGCTAGGGGTGGCTGGCCACACCTTC. The encoded protein is CASSLGGLGVAGHTF.

As to this clonotype: An end of the junction differs from the germline gene, which may be a read error. The chain links TRBV12-3 or TRBV12-4 to TRBJ2-7; D not certain. This CDR3 is 13 amino acids long. Written as DNA, the CDR3 is TGTGCCAGCAGTACCCATTCTGGTTTCGAGCGGTACTTC. This sequence encodes CASSTHSGFERYF.

To note about this clonotype: This could be a read error, since a much larger clone is one nucleotide away. This sequence joins TRBV10-3 and TRBJ1-1; TRBD1 might be the D (5 bases). Germline V gene sequence: CDR1 ENHRY, CDR2 SYGVKD. Trimming left V 5 bases short and J 1 base short, with 11 bases between. This CDR3 region has 14 residues. The CDR3 loop is CAISIGHANTEAFF. DNA of the CDR3: TGTGCCATCAGTATTGGACATGCGAACACTGAAGCTTTCTTT.

This clonotype was seen repeatedly, ten times or more. The rearrangement uses TRBV7-3 and TRBJ2-3; no clear D gene. The CDR3 runs 13 residues. The germline V and J ends were trimmed by 5 bases and 3 bases, with 9 bases remaining between them. In germline, CDR1 is SGHTA, CDR2 FQGTGA. Here the CDR3 reads CASSHTWTDTQYF. DNA of the CDR3: TGTGCCAGCAGCCACACCTGGACAGATACGCAGTATTTT. Using reference TRBV7-3 and TRBJ2-3 for the parts outside the CDR3, the full variable domain is GAGVSQTPSNKVTEKGKYVELRCDPISGHTALYWYRQSLGQGPEFLIYFQGTGAADDSGLPNDRFFAVRPEGSVSTLKIQRTERGDSAVYLCASSHTWTDTQYFGPGTRLTVL.

As to this clonotype: This may stem from a read error, because a much larger clone lies one nucleotide away. The chain carries TRBV6-6 and TRBJ1-6; TRBD1 matches at 7 bases. The germline gives CDR1 MNHNY, CDR2 SVGAGI (reference sequence). CDR3 length equals 15 residues. CDR3 DNA: TGTGTCAGGAGTTACGATGGGACAGATAGTTCACCCCTCCACTTT. Its translation is CVRSYDGTDSSPLHF.

This clonotype was seen only a few times. The gene calls are TRBV5-1 and TRBJ2-7; 11 bases align to TRBD1. The germline CDR1 and CDR2 sequences are SGHRS and YFSETQ. Trimming removed 4 bases from V and 8 bases from J; junction bases left unmatched: 11. The CDR3 consists of 15 residues. In DNA form, the CDR3 reads TGCGCCAGCAGCCTAGGGACAGGGGGAGACGCTAAGCAGTACTTC. Encoded protein: CASSLGTGGDAKQYF.

This clonotype has a single count. A read error may explain this, as a much larger clone is one base away. The rearrangement joins TRBV20-1 to TRBJ2-1, with 10 bases that match TRBD2. The CDR3 totals 20 residues. Germline CDR1 and CDR2: DFQATT and SNEGSKA (reference sequence). The CDR3 sequence is CNASAISGGSGRYSYNEQFF. CDR3 nucleotides: TGCAATGCTAGTGCCATCTCAGGGGGTAGCGGGAGGTATTCCTACAATGAGCAGTTCTTC.

This clonotype rates as medium-sized. The rearrangement joins TRBV29-1 to TRBJ2-7, with D perhaps matching TRBD2 (5 bases). There are 12 residues in the CDR3. Germline V gene lookup returns CDR1 SQVTM and CDR2 ANQGSEA. V was shortened by 8 bases and J by 1 base, with 12 bases between the two germline ends. In nucleotides, the CDR3 is TGCAGCTACGAGGGAAGATCCTACGAGCAGTACTTC. This codes for CSYEGRSYEQYF.

The table lists this clonotype with a few counts. The chain is built from TRBV20-1 and TRBJ2-5; 10 nucleotides line up with TRBD2. Looked up from germline, CDR1 is DFQATT and CDR2 is SNEGSKA (reference sequence). CDR3 length: 15 residues. The junction had 4 bases not matched to a gene; V was cut back by 0 bases and J by 3 bases. The DNA for the CDR3 is TGCAGTGCTAGAGATAGTCTAGCGGGAGAAGAGACCCAGTACTTC. Residues: CSARDSLAGEETQYF.

The chain uses TRBV5-4 and TRBJ2-1; D unresolved. Between the trimmed V and J ends, which lost 9 bases and 5 bases, there was a span of 15 bases. Per germline, CDR1 SGHNT and CDR2 YYREEE (reference sequence). This CDR3 has 13 residues. The CDR3 here is CAIGQSSDNEQFF. CDR3 in DNA: TGTGCCATTGGGCAAAGTAGTGACAATGAGCAGTTCTTC.

This clonotype was seen at least ten times. V usage is TRBV24-1 and J usage is TRBJ2-2; 11 bases are a match to TRBD2. J was trimmed by 3 bases and V by 1 base; bases with no gene match: 3. Germline CDR1 is KGHDR and CDR2 is SFDVKD. The CDR3 runs to 17 residues. This CDR3 reads CATSDFPGLADTGELFF. The CDR3 DNA reads TGTGCCACCAGTGATTTCCCGGGACTAGCGGACACCGGGGAGCTGTTTTTT.

Concerning this clonotype itself: Compared with germline, one end of the junction differs, possibly owing to a read error. V gene TRBV6-5 combines with J gene TRBJ1-6; weak D call: TRBD1 (5 bases). The CDR3 runs 19 residues. Per the germline V gene, CDR1 is MNHEY and CDR2 is SVGAGI. For the CDR3, the DNA is TGTGTCAGCAGTTACAACACAGGACACGACAGCTCCTATAATTCACCCCTCCACTTT. Translated, it gives CVSSYNTGHDSSYNSPLHF.

A word on this clonotype: This clone may be a read error of a much larger clone one base away. CDR3 nucleotide sequence: TGTGTCAGCAGCAACGGGGGGCTGGGTGGGAACAATGAGCAGTTCTTC. As protein: CVSSNGGLGGNNEQFF. The chain uses TRBV5-4 and TRBJ2-1, with D maybe TRBD2 (7 bases). CDR1 is SGHNT and CDR2 is YYREEE in the germline V gene (reference sequence). CDR3 length: 16 residues.

Turning to this clonotype: Just one base apart from a much larger clone, this may be a read error. This chain joins TRBV28 and TRBJ1-6; TRBD1 matches 10 bases. The CDR3 spans 16 residues. Germline V gives CDR1 MDHEN, CDR2 SYDVKM. The J segment lost 5 bases and the V segment lost 4 bases, leaving 5 bases of the junction unmatched. The CDR3 here is CASSSHGQGDNSPLHF. In DNA form, the CDR3 reads TGTGCCAGCAGTTCTCACGGACAGGGGGATAATTCACCCCTCCACTTT.

This clonotype appeared a single time. The CDR3 does not close with the conserved phenylalanine or tryptophan, likely indicating a read error. Here the CDR3 reads CASSHVTSVIPDTQYL. CDR3 sequence (DNA): TGTGCCAGCAGCCATGTAACTAGCGTAATCCCAGATACGCAGTATTTA. The rearrangement uses TRBV4-2 and TRBJ2-3; 7 bases line up with TRBD2. Germline assignment: CDR1 LGHNA and CDR2 YNFKEQ. V lost 3 bases to trimming and J lost 4 bases; unmatched junction nucleotides: 10. The CDR3 runs 16 residues.

On this clonotype itself: The CDR3 carries no conserved terminal phenylalanine or tryptophan, so it likely arises from a read error. The rearrangement joins TRBV10-3 to TRBJ2-6, with 7 bases matching TRBD1. The germline CDR1 and CDR2 sequences are ENHRY and SYGVKD. CDR3 length equals 17 residues. In DNA, the CDR3 is TGTGCCATCAGTGGACAGACAGGGAACTCTGGCGCCAACGTCCTGACTGTC. Translation gives CAISGQTGNSGANVLTV.

This clonotype has at least ten counts. The CDR3 reads CASSFRDRGPYEQYF. Here the CDR3 DNA reads TGTGCCAGCAGCTTCCGGGACAGGGGTCCCTACGAGCAGTACTTC. V usage is TRBV11-1 and J usage is TRBJ2-7; 10 bases match TRBD1. The germline gives CDR1 SGHAT, CDR2 FQDESV (reference sequence). V was clipped by 3 bases and J by 2 bases; unmatched bases: 4. The CDR3 sequence is 15 residues long.

Notes on this clonotype: The junction and the germline gene differ at one end; a read error may be behind it. V gene TRBV4-1 combines with J gene TRBJ2-3, with 7 bases identical to TRBD1. CDR3 length equals 13 residues. Germline V gene sequence: CDR1 MGHRA, CDR2 YSYEKL. The CDR3 loop is CASSHPRTGTQYF. CDR3 DNA: TGCGCCAGTAGCCATCCCAGGACAGGTACGCAGTATTTT.